One and the same sample provided the 29 T cell receptor beta chains below, sequenced in a study of T cells in Graves' hyperthyroidism and ophthalmopathy (dated by TCRdb to the late 2010s). The library came from multiplex PCR. Sequencing was performed on an Illumina HiSeq 2000. Amplification of TCR beta CDR3 regions was carried out from RNA transcripts. A first-round RT-PCR of the TCR CDR3 used the HTBI primer set with the Qiagen OneStep RT-PCR kit. Using fastp at Q25 and MiXCR, TCRdb reprocessed the public reads and kept productive beta chains. All rows with the same CDR3 protein become a single entry with the most common DNA and genes. The sample contains roughly 330,000 distinct CDR3 sequences, approximately 17% of them found a single time. 33% of the sample belongs to the ten largest clones. The sequencing input was blood. The receptor source for this set is a man under 40 with Graves' hyperthyroidism.

This clonotype was counted at least ten times. V is TRBV28 and J is TRBJ1-5; TRBD1 is a possible D gene (6 bases). The CDR3 runs 12 residues. The V and J ends lost 10 bases and 6 bases respectively, with 13 bases between them. The germline V gene encodes CDR1 MDHEN and CDR2 SYDVKM. Written as DNA, the CDR3 is TGTGCCACCACAGGGTCGGGTCAGCCCCAGCATTTT. The encoded protein is CATTGSGQPQHF.

This rearrangement joins TRBV28 to TRBJ2-5; perhaps TRBD2 as D (6 bases). V lost 1 base to trimming and J lost 5 bases, with 11 bases between them. CDR1 MDHEN and CDR2 SYDVKM come from the germline V gene. This CDR3 contains 14 residues. This chain's CDR3 is CASSLSWEEETQYF. In DNA form, the CDR3 reads TGTGCCAGCAGTTTATCCTGGGAGGAGGAGACCCAGTACTTC.

This clonotype was detected only a few times. This chain uses TRBV5-1 with TRBJ2-7, with 11 bases matching TRBD1. Germline V lookup: CDR1 SGHRS, CDR2 YFSETQ. The CDR3 runs to 14 residues. V dropped 4 bases and J dropped 6; count of bases not matched to a gene: 6. This CDR3 reads CASSLGQGAFEQYF. The CDR3 nucleotides read TGCGCCAGCAGCCTAGGACAGGGGGCGTTCGAGCAGTACTTC.

As DNA, the CDR3 is TGTGCCAGCAGCCCCCGGGAGCCCGTTCCGCTACATGAGCAGTTCTTC. Protein sequence: CASSPREPVPLHEQFF. J is TRBJ2-1 and V is TRBV5-5, with D tentatively TRBD2 (6 bases). Germline CDR1 SGHKS, CDR2 YYEKEE (reference sequence). V lost 4 bases and J 8 bases, leaving 22 bases between the germline ends. CDR3 length equals 16 residues.

This rearrangement joins TRBV12-3 or TRBV12-4 to TRBJ1-4; unclear D gene. V was pared by 5 bases and J by 8 bases, with 15 bases between. This CDR3 has 14 amino acids. The CDR3 DNA follows: TGTGCCAGCAGTCACATCCCCGGCGTGGAAAAACTGTTTTTT. Translation gives CASSHIPGVEKLFF.

The sample holds a few counts of this clonotype. The V and J genes are TRBV3-1 and TRBJ1-5; the match to TRBD1 covers 9 bases. The germline V gene encodes CDR1 LGHDT and CDR2 YNNKEL (reference sequence). J was trimmed by 5 bases and V by 2 bases; bases with no gene match: 4. This CDR3 comprises 15 residues. DNA for the CDR3: TGTGCCAGCAGCCAATCGGGACAGGGTCATCAGCCCCAGCATTTT. Translating it yields CASSQSGQGHQPQHF.

Many counts were recorded for this clonotype. The rearrangement links TRBV20-1 to TRBJ2-5, with TRBD2 matching 7 bases. CDR1 and CDR2 from the germline V gene are DFQATT and SNEGSKA (reference sequence). The CDR3 contains 15 residues. Trimming at V came to 6 bases and at J to 1 base, leaving 11 bases not matched to a gene. DNA for the CDR3: TGCAGTGCCCACGAGCCAGCGGGGAGCCAAGAGACCCAGTACTTC. This codes for CSAHEPAGSQETQYF.

The V call is TRBV20-1, the J call TRBJ2-6; no definite D call. From germline, CDR1 is DFQATT and CDR2 SNEGSKA (reference sequence). V dropped 2 bases and J dropped 1 base, with 6 bases sitting between them. The CDR3 totals 14 residues. CDR3 nucleotide sequence: TGCAGTGCTAGACCCGGTTCTGGGGCCAACGTCCTGACTTTC. It specifies CSARPGSGANVLTF.

Details on this clonotype: A clone one base away is much larger, so this may be a read error. V gene TRBV7-2 combines with J gene TRBJ2-1; D might be TRBD2 (5 bases). Trimming took off 5 bases at V and 0 bases at J, with 8 bases between the two ends. Germline V gene data show CDR1 as SGHTA and CDR2 as FQGNSA. This CDR3 has 14 amino acids. CDR3 loop: CASSHEGSYNEQFF. The CDR3 coding sequence is TGTGCCAGCAGCCACGAGGGCTCCTACAATGAGCAGTTCTTC. Based on the CDR3 plus reference TRBV7-2 and TRBJ2-1, the full variable domain is GAGVSQSPSNKVTEKGKDVELRCDPISGHTALYWYRQSLGQGLEFLIYFQGNSAPDKSGLPSDRFSAERTGGSVSTLTIQRTQQEDSAVYLCASSHEGSYNEQFFGPGTRLTVL.

This clonotype was observed a handful of times. The rearrangement uses TRBV10-3 and TRBJ2-5; 11 bases fit TRBD2. The germline V gene has CDR1 ENHRY and CDR2 SYGVKD. This CDR3 comprises 17 residues. The J segment lost 2 bases and the V segment lost 6 bases, leaving 11 bases of the junction unmatched. This CDR3 reads CAISGSGRAVGQETQYF. The CDR3, as DNA: TGTGCCATCAGCGGTAGCGGGAGGGCCGTGGGACAAGAGACCCAGTACTTC.

This clonotype has a handful of counts. This rearrangement joins TRBV11-3 to TRBJ2-7; D gene unclear. V was trimmed by 3 bases and J by 4 bases, leaving 13 bases between them. There are 14 residues in the CDR3. The germline gives CDR1 SGHNT, CDR2 YENEEA. In DNA form, the CDR3 reads TGTGCCAGCAGCTTTTTCGCGGAACCGTACGAGCAGTACTTC. Encoded protein: CASSFFAEPYEQYF. Variable domain in full (rest from reference TRBV11-3 and TRBJ2-7): EAGVVQSPRYKIIEKKQPVAFWCNPISGHNTLYWYLQNLGQGPELLIRYENEEAVDDSQLPKDRFSAERLKGVDSTLKIQPAELGDSAVYLCASSFFAEPYEQYFGPGTRLTVT.

The chain combines TRBV5-1 with TRBJ2-2; D might be TRBD1 (5 bases). The CDR3 sequence is 16 residues long. Germline assignment: CDR1 SGHRS and CDR2 YFSETQ. V was cut by 4 bases and J by 6 bases, with 19 bases left in between. The CDR3 region is CASSPTALPGPGELFF. CDR3 coding DNA: TGCGCCAGCAGCCCGACAGCCCTCCCTGGGCCCGGGGAGCTGTTTTTT.

This clonotype was seen at least ten times. The chain joins TRBV5-1 to TRBJ2-1; 9 bases agree with TRBD2. This CDR3 region has 13 residues. J lost 10 bases, V lost 2 bases, and 4 bases had no gene match. CDR1 SGHRS and CDR2 YFSETQ come from the germline V gene. The CDR3 loop is CASSFSGRVEQFF. The DNA of the CDR3 is TGCGCCAGCAGCTTTAGCGGGAGAGTCGAGCAGTTCTTC.

The V and J genes are TRBV12-3 or TRBV12-4 and TRBJ1-2; TRBD1 might be the D (5 bases). The V and J ends lost 5 bases and 4 bases respectively, with 20 bases between them. There are 16 residues in the CDR3. The CDR3 region is CASSLEGRPGSYGYTF. CDR3 nucleotides: TGTGCCAGCAGTCTGGAGGGGCGGCCGGGCAGCTATGGCTACACCTTC.

To note about this clonotype: This may be a read error, as it is one base from a much larger clone. J is TRBJ2-4 and V is TRBV2; TRBD1 might be the D (6 bases). The CDR3 consists of 19 residues. From germline, CDR1 is SNHLY and CDR2 FYNNEI. CDR3 amino acids: CVSSETHREKTIAKNIQYF. In nucleotides, the CDR3 is TGTGTCAGCAGTGAAACCCACAGGGAAAAGACAATAGCCAAAAACATTCAGTACTTC.

A few counts support this clonotype. The chain combines TRBV2 with TRBJ2-3, with 7 bases that match TRBD1. CDR3 length: 14 amino acids. The J segment lost 2 bases and the V segment lost 3 bases, leaving 2 bases of the junction unmatched. Germline CDR1 SNHLY, CDR2 FYNNEI. CDR3 DNA: TGTGCCAGCAGTGACGGGACAGACACAGATACGCAGTATTTT. This gives the protein CASSDGTDTDTQYF. Full variable domain (rest looked up from reference TRBV2 and TRBJ2-3): EPEVTQTPSHQVTQMGQEVILRCVPISNHLYFYWYRQILGQKVEFLVSFYNNEISEKSEIFDDQFSVERPDGSNFTLKIRSTKLEDSAMYFCASSDGTDTDTQYFGPGTRLTVL.

This clonotype was picked up many times. The chain links TRBV11-3 to TRBJ2-1; D may be TRBD2 (5 bases). The V end lost 8 bases, the J end lost 4 bases, and 15 bases lay between the germline ends. Germline CDR1 and CDR2: SGHNT and YENEEA. The CDR3 totals 14 residues. The CDR3 region is CASSRWEMYNEQFF. In DNA form, the CDR3 reads TGTGCCAGCTCTAGGTGGGAGATGTACAATGAGCAGTTCTTC. Complete variable domain (other parts from reference TRBV11-3 and TRBJ2-1): EAGVVQSPRYKIIEKKQPVAFWCNPISGHNTLYWYLQNLGQGPELLIRYENEEAVDDSQLPKDRFSAERLKGVDSTLKIQPAELGDSAVYLCASSRWEMYNEQFFGPGTRLTVL.

With regard to this clonotype: A much larger clone lies a single base off, so this may be a read error. The V gene is TRBV30, the J gene TRBJ1-3, with D possibly being TRBD1 (5 bases). Germline CDR1 and CDR2: GTSNPN and SVGIG (reference sequence). V was trimmed by 3 bases and J by 3 bases, leaving 12 bases between them. The CDR3 spans 14 residues. CDR3 residues: CAWSKDNRGNTIYF. The CDR3 nucleotides are TGTGCCTGGAGCAAGGACAACCGTGGAAACACCATATATTTT.

This clonotype was counted between two and nine times. The chain combines TRBV4-1 with TRBJ2-5; D gene uncertain. V was shortened by 0 bases and J by 5 bases, with 13 bases between the two germline ends. Germline values: CDR1 MGHRA, CDR2 YSYEKL. CDR3 length: 15 amino acids. CDR3 residues: CASSQDNWPGETQYF. The CDR3 bases are TGCGCCAGCAGCCAAGATAATTGGCCCGGGGAGACCCAGTACTTC.

On this clonotype: This may be a read error: a much more frequent sequence differs by one nucleotide. The chain is built from TRBV12-3 or TRBV12-4 and TRBJ1-1; D unresolved. The CDR3 length is 14 residues. CDR3 bases: TGTGCCAGCAGTCTCGGACCCCGATACACTGAAGCTTCCTTT. It encodes CASSLGPRYTEASF.

Ten or more counts support this clonotype. This chain joins TRBV27 and TRBJ1-4; D is uncertain. Germline CDR1 reads MNHEY; CDR2 reads SMNVEV (reference sequence). The CDR3 extends over 18 amino acids. V lost 3 bases to trimming and J lost 0 bases, with 17 bases between them. The CDR3 DNA follows: TGTGCCAGCAGTTTTACGGCCTCGGACGGCGCAACTAATGAAAAACTGTTTTTT. This translates into CASSFTASDGATNEKLFF.

The sample holds many counts of this clonotype. The chain carries TRBV7-2 and TRBJ2-5; D not certain. This CDR3 is built from 12 residues. V lost 4 bases, J lost 5 bases, and 8 bases lay in between. CDR1 is SGHTA, CDR2 FQGNSA, per germline. The DNA of the CDR3 is TGTGCCAGCAGCTCCTACCGGGAGACCCAGTACTTC. Translated, it gives CASSSYRETQYF.

This clonotype showed up many times. The CDR3 here is CASSGGSAGGPDEQFF. In nucleotides, the CDR3 is TGTGCCAGCAGTGGGGGCTCAGCGGGAGGGCCCGATGAGCAGTTCTTC. The V call is TRBV2, the J call TRBJ2-1; 10 bases agree with TRBD2. Trimming at V came to 4 bases and at J to 8 bases, leaving 11 bases not matched to a gene. Germline lookup yields CDR1 SNHLY and CDR2 FYNNEI. The CDR3 loop spans 16 amino acids.

This clonotype was detected many times. This chain links TRBV5-1 with TRBJ2-5; no definite D call. V was clipped by 4 bases and J by 3 bases, with 13 bases between them. Germline V CDR1 and CDR2: SGHRS, YFSETQ. The CDR3 spans 14 residues. CDR3 region: CASSPLGREETQYF. CDR3 nucleotide sequence: TGCGCCAGCAGCCCCCTCGGTCGGGAAGAGACCCAGTACTTC.

The chain employs TRBV9 and TRBJ2-1, with D possibly being TRBD2 (6 bases). The ends were cut back, 4 bases at V and 4 bases at J, with 15 bases in the middle. Germline CDR1 and CDR2: SGDLS and YYNGEE. The CDR3 is 15 amino acids. DNA for the CDR3: TGTGCCAGCAGCAAACGGGACTCGGCTTACAATGAGCAGTTCTTC. Translated, it gives CASSKRDSAYNEQFF. The whole variable domain, filled in from reference TRBV9 and TRBJ2-1, reads DSGVTQTPKHLITATGQRVTLRCSPRSGDLSVYWYQQSLDQGLQFLIQYYNGEERAKGNILERFSAQQFPDLHSELNLSSLELGDSALYFCASSKRDSAYNEQFFGPGTRLTVL.

The sample holds many counts of this clonotype. The chain has TRBV29-1 and TRBJ2-7; possible D gene TRBD2, 5 bases. The germline V gene encodes CDR1 SQVTM and CDR2 ANQGSEA. This CDR3 has 12 residues. V was cut by 3 bases and J by 7 bases, with 13 bases left in between. The CDR3, as DNA: TGCAGCGTTGACTGGAGTTCGGGGGAGCAGTACTTC. The encoded protein is CSVDWSSGEQYF.

This clonotype appeared many times. This rearrangement joins TRBV5-5 to TRBJ1-2; D uncertain. V lost 4 bases and J 5 bases, leaving 15 bases between the germline ends. The CDR3 sequence is 14 residues long. Germline V gene lookup returns CDR1 SGHKS and CDR2 YYEKEE (reference sequence). The CDR3, as DNA: TGTGCCAGCAGCCACCAGCCCCACTTGTATGGCTACACCTTC. It is translated as CASSHQPHLYGYTF.

This clonotype was picked up many times. The CDR3, as DNA: TGCAGTGCTAGAATATTGGGTCCAGGGAGTACCTACGAGCAGTACTTC. It encodes CSARILGPGSTYEQYF. The rearrangement joins TRBV20-1 to TRBJ2-7; D is tentatively TRBD1 or TRBD2 (5 bases each). The CDR3 spans 16 residues. The germline gives CDR1 DFQATT, CDR2 SNEGSKA (reference sequence). Trimming stripped 2 bases from V and 2 bases from J, with 19 bases between.

This clonotype was observed a few times. V and J are TRBV7-2 and TRBJ1-1, with 7 positions matching TRBD1. Germline V gene sequence: CDR1 SGHTA, CDR2 FQGNSA. The CDR3 runs to 15 residues. The J segment lost 3 bases and the V segment lost 3 bases, leaving 7 bases of the junction unmatched. The CDR3 loop reads CASSFAGTVDTEAFF. CDR3 bases: TGTGCCAGCAGCTTTGCCGGGACAGTGGACACTGAAGCTTTCTTT.